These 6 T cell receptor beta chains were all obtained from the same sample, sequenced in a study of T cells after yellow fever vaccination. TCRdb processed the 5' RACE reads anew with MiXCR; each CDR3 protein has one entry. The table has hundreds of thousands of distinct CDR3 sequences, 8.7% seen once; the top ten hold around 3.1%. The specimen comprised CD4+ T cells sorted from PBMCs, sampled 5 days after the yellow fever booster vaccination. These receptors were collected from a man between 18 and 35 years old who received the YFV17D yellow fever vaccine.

This CDR3 is CASSLATGTGVQETQYF. The CDR3 nucleotides read TGCGCCAGCAGCTTGGCTACCGGGACAGGGGTGCAAGAGACCCAGTACTTC. The chain combines TRBV5-1 with TRBJ2-5; 10 bases are shared with TRBD1. CDR3 size: 17 residues. Germline assignment: CDR1 SGHRS and CDR2 YFSETQ. Trimming removed 0 bases from V and 2 bases from J; junction bases left unmatched: 7.

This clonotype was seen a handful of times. The CDR3 reads CASSLELARTQYF. The CDR3 DNA sequence: TGTGCCAGCAGCTTGGAGTTAGCACGTACGCAGTATTTT. The chain couples TRBV5-4 to TRBJ2-3; D gene uncertain. Trimming pared 0 bases from V and 8 bases from J, leaving 10 bases between. The germline V gene encodes CDR1 SGHNT and CDR2 YYREEE (reference sequence). There are 13 residues in the CDR3.

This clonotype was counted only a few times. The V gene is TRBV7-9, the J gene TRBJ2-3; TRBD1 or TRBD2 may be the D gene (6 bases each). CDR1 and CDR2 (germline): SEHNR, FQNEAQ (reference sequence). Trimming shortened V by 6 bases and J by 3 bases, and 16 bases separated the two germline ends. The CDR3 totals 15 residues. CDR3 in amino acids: CASRGGGGPTDTQYF. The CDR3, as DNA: TGTGCCAGCAGGGGAGGAGGGGGGCCAACAGATACGCAGTATTTT.

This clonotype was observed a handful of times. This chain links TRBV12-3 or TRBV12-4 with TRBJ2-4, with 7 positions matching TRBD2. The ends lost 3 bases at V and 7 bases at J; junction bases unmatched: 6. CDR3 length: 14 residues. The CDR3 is CASSFGPGGNIQYF. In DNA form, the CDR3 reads TGTGCCAGCAGTTTTGGCCCCGGGGGGAACATTCAGTACTTC.

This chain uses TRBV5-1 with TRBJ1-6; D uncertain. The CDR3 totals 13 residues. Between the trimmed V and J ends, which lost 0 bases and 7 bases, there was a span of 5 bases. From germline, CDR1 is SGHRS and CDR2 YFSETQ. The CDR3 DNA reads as TGCGCCAGCAGCTTGGTACAGAATTCACCCCTCCACTTT. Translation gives CASSLVQNSPLHF.

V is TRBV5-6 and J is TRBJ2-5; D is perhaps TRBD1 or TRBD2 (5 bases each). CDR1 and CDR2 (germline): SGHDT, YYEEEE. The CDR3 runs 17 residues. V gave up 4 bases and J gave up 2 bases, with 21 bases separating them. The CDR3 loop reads CASSSPLGRGPQETQYF. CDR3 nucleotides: TGTGCCAGCAGCAGTCCACTAGGAAGGGGACCTCAAGAGACCCAGTACTTC.